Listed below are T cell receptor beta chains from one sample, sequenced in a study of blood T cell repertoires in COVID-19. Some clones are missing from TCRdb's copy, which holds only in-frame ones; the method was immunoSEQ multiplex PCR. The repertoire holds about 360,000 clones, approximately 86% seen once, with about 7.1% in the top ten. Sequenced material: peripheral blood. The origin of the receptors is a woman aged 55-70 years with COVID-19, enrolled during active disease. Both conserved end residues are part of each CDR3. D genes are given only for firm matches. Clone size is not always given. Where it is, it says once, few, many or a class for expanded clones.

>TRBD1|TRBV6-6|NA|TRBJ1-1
CASSEGQGNTEAFF
TGTGCCAGCAGTGAGGGACAGGGTAACACTGAAGCTTTCTTT
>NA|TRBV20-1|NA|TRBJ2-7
CSALSHEQYF
TGCAGTGCCCTCTCCCACGAGCAGTACTTC
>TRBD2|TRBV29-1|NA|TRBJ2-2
CSVPTSGGNTGELFF
TGCAGCGTTCCAACTAGCGGGGGAAACACCGGGGAGCTGTTTTTT
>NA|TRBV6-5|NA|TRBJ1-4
CASSTGVGGEKLFF
TGTGCCAGCAGTACGGGGGTCGGGGGTGAAAAACTGTTTTTT
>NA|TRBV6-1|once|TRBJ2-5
CASSEGGGRETQYF
TGTGCCAGCAGTGAAGGGGGGGGCCGAGAGACCCAGTACTTC
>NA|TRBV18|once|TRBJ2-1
CASSPVGGNYNEQFF
TGTGCCAGCTCACCAGTCGGAGGGAACTACAATGAGCAGTTCTTC
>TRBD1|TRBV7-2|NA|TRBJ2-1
CASSSGGADEQFF
TGTGCCAGCAGTTCAGGGGGCGCGGATGAGCAGTTCTTC
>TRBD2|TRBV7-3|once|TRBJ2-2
CASSLSGGHTGELFF
TGTGCCAGCAGCTTAAGCGGGGGACACACCGGGGAGCTGTTTTTT
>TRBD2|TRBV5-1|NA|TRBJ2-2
CASSFSGGSTGELFF
TGCGCCAGCAGCTTTAGCGGGGGGTCCACCGGGGAGCTGTTTTTT
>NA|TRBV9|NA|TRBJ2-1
CASSVMGAPNEQFF
TGTGCCAGCAGCGTCATGGGGGCACCCAATGAGCAGTTCTTC
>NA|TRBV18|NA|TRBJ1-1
CASSSGVSASTEAFF
TGTGCCAGCTCAAGCGGGGTATCGGCGAGCACTGAAGCTTTCTTT
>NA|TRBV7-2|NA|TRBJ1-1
CASSLEGGGITEAFF
TGTGCCAGCAGCTTAGAAGGGGGTGGCATTACTGAAGCTTTCTTT
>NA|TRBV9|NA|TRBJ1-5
CASSVGAFSNQPQHF
TGTGCCAGCAGCGTTGGGGCCTTTAGCAATCAGCCCCAGCATTTT
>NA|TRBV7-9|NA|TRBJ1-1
CASSLLTVGEAFF
TGTGCCAGCAGCTTGTTGACAGTGGGGGAAGCTTTCTTT
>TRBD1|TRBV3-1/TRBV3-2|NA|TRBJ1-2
CASSQGTGYYGYTF
TGTGCCAGCAGCCAAGGGACAGGGTACTATGGCTACACCTTC
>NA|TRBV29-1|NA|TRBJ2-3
CSVVDSNTDTQYF
TGCAGCGTCGTGGACTCCAACACAGATACGCAGTATTTT
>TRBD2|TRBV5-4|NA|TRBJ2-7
CASSLGLARYEQYF
TGTGCCAGCAGCTTGGGACTAGCAAGGTACGAGCAGTACTTC
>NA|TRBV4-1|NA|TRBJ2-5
CASSPHSVGGQETQYF
TGCGCCAGCAGCCCTCATTCAGTCGGAGGCCAAGAGACCCAGTACTTC
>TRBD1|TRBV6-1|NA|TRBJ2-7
CASSENRGIYEQYF
TGTGCCAGCAGTGAGAACAGGGGAATCTACGAGCAGTACTTC
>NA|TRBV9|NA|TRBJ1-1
CASSVEWIGDKNTEAFF
TGTGCCAGCAGCGTAGAATGGATTGGGGACAAGAACACTGAAGCTTTCTTT
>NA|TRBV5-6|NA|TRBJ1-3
CASSFDTGPGNTIYF
TGTGCCAGCAGCTTCGATACAGGGCCCGGAAACACCATATATTTT
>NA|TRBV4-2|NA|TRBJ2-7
CASSQGGGLSYEQYF
TGTGCCAGCAGCCAAGGGGGGGGCCTTTCCTACGAGCAGTACTTC
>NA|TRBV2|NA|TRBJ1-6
CASSATGSSPLHF
TGTGCCAGCAGTGCTACAGGGAGCTCACCCCTCCACTTT
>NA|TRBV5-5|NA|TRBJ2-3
CASSLGDTFTDTQYF
TGTGCCAGCAGCTTGGGGGACACTTTCACAGATACGCAGTATTTT
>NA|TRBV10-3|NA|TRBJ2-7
CAISETGDSFYEQYF
TGTGCCATCAGTGAGACGGGGGACAGCTTCTACGAGCAGTACTTC
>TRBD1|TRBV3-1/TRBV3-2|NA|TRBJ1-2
CASSPWDRGYGYTF
TGTGCCAGCAGCCCATGGGACAGGGGCTATGGCTACACCTTC
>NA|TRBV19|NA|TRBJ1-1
CASTIARGTEAFF
TGTGCCAGTACGATCGCCCGGGGCACTGAAGCTTTCTTT
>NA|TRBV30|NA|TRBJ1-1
CAWSVPMQGRAEAFF
TGTGCCTGGAGTGTACCCATGCAGGGTAGGGCTGAAGCTTTCTTT
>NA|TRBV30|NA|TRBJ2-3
CAWSVGAIRTDTQYF
TGTGCCTGGAGTGTGGGGGCTATCAGGACAGATACGCAGTATTTT
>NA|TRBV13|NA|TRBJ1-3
CASSLDRALGNTIYF
TGTGCCAGCAGCTTAGACAGGGCCCTGGGAAACACCATATATTTT
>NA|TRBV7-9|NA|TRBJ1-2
CASSIWKTESNYGYTF
TGTGCCAGCAGCATCTGGAAGACGGAGAGTAACTATGGCTACACCTTC
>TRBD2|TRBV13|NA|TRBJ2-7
CASRIAGGPYEQYF
TGTGCCAGCAGGATAGCGGGGGGGCCCTACGAGCAGTACTTC
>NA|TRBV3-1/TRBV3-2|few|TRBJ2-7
CASSQSATPYEQYF
TGTGCCAGCAGCCAATCAGCGACTCCCTACGAGCAGTACTTC
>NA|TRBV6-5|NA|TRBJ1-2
CASSPRQNYGYTF
TGTGCCAGCAGTCCCCGACAGAACTATGGCTACACCTTC
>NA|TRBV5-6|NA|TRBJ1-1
CASSLFPGEAASIPFF
TGTGCCAGCAGCTTGTTTCCCGGGGAGGCAGCCTCTATTCCTTTCTTT
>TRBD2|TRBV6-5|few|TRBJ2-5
CASRPRAGGFETQYF
TGTGCCAGCAGGCCACGAGCGGGGGGCTTTGAGACCCAGTACTTC
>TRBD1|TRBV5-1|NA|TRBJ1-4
CASSEGQANNEKLFF
TGCGCCAGCAGCGAGGGACAGGCAAATAATGAAAAACTGTTTTTT
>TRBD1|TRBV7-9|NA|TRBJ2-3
CASSLAGSGTGGTDTQYF
TGTGCCAGCAGCTTAGCGGGGTCCGGGACAGGGGGCACAGATACGCAGTATTTT
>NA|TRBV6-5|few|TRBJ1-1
CASRGVGGNTEAFF
TGTGCCAGCAGGGGCGTGGGGGGGAACACTGAAGCTTTCTTT
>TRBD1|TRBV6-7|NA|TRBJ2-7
CASSYSTRDRGYEQYF
TGTGCCAGCAGTTACTCAACCCGGGACAGGGGATACGAGCAGTACTTC
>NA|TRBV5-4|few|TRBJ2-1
CASTPTGVHNEQFF
TGTGCCAGCACCCCGACGGGGGTCCACAATGAGCAGTTCTTC
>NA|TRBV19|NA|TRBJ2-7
CAIKDGWRAFSYEQYF
TGTGCCATAAAGGACGGCTGGCGGGCCTTCTCCTACGAGCAGTACTTC
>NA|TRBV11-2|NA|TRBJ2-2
CASSLVVGVNTGELFF
TGTGCCAGCAGCTTAGTGGTAGGGGTGAACACCGGGGAGCTGTTTTTT
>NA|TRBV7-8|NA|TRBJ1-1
CASSLGSNGISEAFF
TGTGCCAGCAGCTTAGGTTCCAACGGGATCTCTGAAGCTTTCTTT
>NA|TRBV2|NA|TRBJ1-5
CASSEDRHSNQPQHF
TGTGCCAGCAGTGAAGACAGGCATAGCAATCAGCCCCAGCATTTT
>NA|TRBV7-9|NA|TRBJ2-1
CASSSGRGHNEQFF
TGTGCCAGCAGCTCGGGCCGGGGTCACAATGAGCAGTTCTTC
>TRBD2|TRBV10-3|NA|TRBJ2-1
CAITGLAGSSYNEQFF
TGTGCCATCACCGGACTAGCGGGGAGCTCCTACAATGAGCAGTTCTTC
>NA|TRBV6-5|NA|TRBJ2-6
CATTSAVVLANVLTF
TGTGCCACCACCTCCGCGGTGGTATTAGCCAACGTCCTGACTTTC
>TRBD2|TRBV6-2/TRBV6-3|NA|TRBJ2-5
CASSYRVAGAEKETQYF
TGTGCCAGCAGTTACCGGGTAGCGGGGGCGGAAAAAGAGACCCAGTACTTC